A single sample is the source of the 20 T cell receptor beta chains below, sequenced in a study of blood T cell repertoires in COVID-19. Method: immunoSEQ multiplex PCR; TCRdb's copy keeps in-frame clones and lacks some. This repertoire shows about 150,000 clones, around 76% found once; its top ten account for less than 4.5%. Source material: peripheral blood. The receptors derive from a man aged 60 to 69 with acute or convalescent COVID-19.

The chain employs TRBV29-1 and TRBJ2-1; tentatively, D is TRBD2 (5 bases). Germline values: CDR1 SQVTM, CDR2 ANQGSEA. Deletions cut 4 bases from V and 0 bases from J, with 10 bases between. CDR3 length: 14 amino acids. The CDR3: CSVAGISSYNEQFF. The DNA for the CDR3 is TGCAGCGTTGCCGGGATATCCTCCTACAATGAGCAGTTCTTC.

The J gene is TRBJ2-1, the V gene TRBV6-5; a weak D match, TRBD2 (7 bases). This CDR3 is 13 amino acids long. Germline CDR1 MNHEY, CDR2 SVGAGI. Trimming left V 6 bases short and J 8 bases short, with 14 bases between. DNA for the CDR3: TGTGCCAGCAGGGACCTAGGGGGGGATGAGCAGTTCTTC. It yields the protein CASRDLGGDEQFF.

The V and J genes are TRBV28 and TRBJ2-7; D remains ambiguous. V was shortened by 6 bases and J by 2 bases, with 14 bases between the two germline ends. The V gene's germline CDR1 is MDHEN and CDR2 SYDVKM. The CDR3 length is 14 residues. The CDR3 DNA sequence: TGTGCCAGCAGAACTCCCTCTACTGCCTACGAGCAGTACTTC. Translating it yields CASRTPSTAYEQYF.

The V call is TRBV10-1, the J call TRBJ2-5; TRBD1 aligns across 9 bases. J was trimmed by 2 bases and V by 2 bases; bases with no gene match: 0. CDR3 length equals 14 residues. Germline V lookup: CDR1 WNHNN, CDR2 SYGVQD (reference sequence). The DNA of the CDR3 is TGCGCCAGCAGTGAGGGACAGGGGCAAGAGACCCAGTACTTC. As protein: CASSEGQGQETQYF.

This chain uses TRBV28 with TRBJ1-2; a weak D match, TRBD1 (5 bases). Trimming left V 5 bases short and J 7 bases short, with 17 bases between. The CDR3 totals 14 residues. Germline values: CDR1 MDHEN, CDR2 SYDVKM. The CDR3 sequence is CASSTGTFRSGYTF. The CDR3 DNA reads as TGTGCCAGCAGTACCGGGACTTTCAGAAGTGGCTACACCTTC.

This clone was found a few times. DNA of the CDR3: TGCGCCAGCAGATTACAAGGAGGGCTTGATAATGAAAAACTGTTTTTT. Its protein product is CASRLQGGLDNEKLFF. This chain uses TRBV5-1 with TRBJ1-4; D unresolved. The CDR3 sequence is 16 residues long. V was shortened by 5 bases and J by 4 bases, with 18 bases between the two germline ends. Germline V CDR1 and CDR2: SGHRS, YFSETQ.

The CDR3 spells CASSVDRAGNTIYF. In nucleotides, the CDR3 is TGTGCCAGCAGTGTTGACAGGGCTGGAAACACCATATATTTT. The rearrangement joins TRBV28 to TRBJ1-3, with 7 bases aligning to TRBD1. There are 14 residues in the CDR3. In germline, CDR1 is MDHEN, CDR2 SYDVKM. J lost 2 bases, V lost 5 bases, and 3 bases had no gene match.

The rearrangement uses TRBV5-6 and TRBJ2-7; possible D gene TRBD1, 6 bases. V was pared by 4 bases and J by 3 bases, with 14 bases between. The CDR3 runs to 14 residues. In germline, CDR1 is SGHDT, CDR2 YYEEEE. CDR3 sequence reads: CASSLQGWGYEQYF. Written as DNA, the CDR3 is TGTGCCAGCAGCCTACAGGGATGGGGCTACGAGCAGTACTTC.

V is TRBV5-6 and J is TRBJ2-5; a weak D match, TRBD2 (5 bases). Germline-derived CDR1 and CDR2 are SGHDT and YYEEEE. V lost 4 bases and J 5 bases, leaving 18 bases between the germline ends. The CDR3 consists of 15 residues. The CDR3: CASSPLLADGETQYF. The CDR3 bases are TGTGCCAGCAGCCCTCTTCTAGCCGACGGGGAGACCCAGTACTTC.

This clone has only one observation. The V call is TRBV11-3, the J call TRBJ2-5; 7 positions agree with TRBD2. CDR3 length equals 16 residues. Germline loops: CDR1 SGHNT, CDR2 YENEEA. The V and J ends lost 1 base and 2 bases, in that order; junction bases with no gene match: 7. The CDR3 nucleotides are TGTGCCAGCAGCTTAGGTCTAGCGGTAGGACAAGAGACCCAGTACTTC. Translating gives CASSLGLAVGQETQYF.

The gene calls are TRBV2 and TRBJ2-7; D unresolved. The V gene lost 6 bases and the J gene lost 1 base, with 13 bases spanning the gap. The CDR3 extends over 14 amino acids. CDR1 and CDR2 from the germline V gene are SNHLY and FYNNEI. The CDR3 DNA is TGTGCCAGCAGCCCTCCGAGGCCTTCCTACGAGCAGTACTTC. This gives the protein CASSPPRPSYEQYF.

The V call is TRBV12-3 or TRBV12-4, the J call TRBJ2-1, with D uncertain. The CDR3 covers 13 residues. V gave up 6 bases and J gave up 6 bases, with 12 bases separating them. In DNA, the CDR3 is TGTGCCAGCAGCCTCATATCGGGCAATGAGCAGTTCTTC. Residues: CASSLISGNEQFF.

This clone was seen more than once but under ten times. Other DNA variants within this sample encode the same CDR3. This chain uses TRBV11-2 with TRBJ1-4, with D possibly TRBD1 on 5 matching bases. Germline CDR1 is SGHAT and CDR2 is FQNNGV. The germline V and J ends were trimmed by 2 bases and 8 bases, with 9 bases remaining between them. The CDR3 length is 13 residues. CDR3 coding DNA: TGTGCCAGCAGCTTATGGGGGGGGGAAAAACTGTTTTTT. Its protein product is CASSLWGGEKLFF.

The chain recombines TRBV6-5 with TRBJ2-1; 13 bases line up with TRBD2. The germline V gene encodes CDR1 MNHEY and CDR2 SVGAGI. V dropped 2 bases and J dropped 6; count of bases not matched to a gene: 1. The length of the CDR3 is 15 residues. CDR3 nucleotides: TGTGCCAGCAGTTACGGACTAGCGGGAGTCAATGAGCAGTTCTTC. This sequence encodes CASSYGLAGVNEQFF.

V and J are TRBV7-9 and TRBJ2-5; D not resolved. The CDR3 totals 14 residues. The germline V gene has CDR1 SEHNR and CDR2 FQNEAQ (reference sequence). V was pared by 3 bases and J by 4 bases, with 12 bases between. The CDR3 DNA is TGTGCCAGCAGCTTCCCACTCGATCGAGAGACCCAGTACTTC. Its translation: CASSFPLDRETQYF.

V and J are TRBV5-1 and TRBJ2-7; D unresolved. Deletions cut 4 bases from V and 1 base from J, with 6 bases between. The CDR3 has 12 residues. Germline CDR1 and CDR2: SGHRS and YFSETQ. The CDR3 sequence: CASSEVSYEQYF. In DNA form, the CDR3 reads TGCGCCAGCAGCGAGGTTTCCTACGAGCAGTACTTC.

The V call is TRBV27, the J call TRBJ1-6; perhaps TRBD1 as D (5 bases). The V end lost 4 bases, the J end lost 7 bases, and 11 bases lay between the germline ends. This CDR3 contains 14 residues. Germline V gene lookup returns CDR1 MNHEY and CDR2 SMNVEV (reference sequence). The CDR3 loop reads CASSWTRQNSPLHF. The CDR3 region has the DNA TGTGCCAGCAGTTGGACGAGACAGAATTCACCCCTCCACTTT.

Note on this clone: The same CDR3 is also encoded by other DNA sequences in this sample. The genes are TRBV11-2 and TRBJ2-1, with D unresolved. V was trimmed by 1 base and J by 0 bases, leaving 7 bases between them. Per the germline V gene, CDR1 is SGHAT and CDR2 is FQNNGV. The CDR3 loop spans 15 amino acids. CDR3 loop: CASSLAGGSYNEQFF. In DNA form, the CDR3 reads TGTGCCAGCAGCTTAGCTGGCGGCTCCTACAATGAGCAGTTCTTC.

The rearrangement joins TRBV7-2 to TRBJ2-1; 8 bases agree with TRBD2. V shed 4 bases and J 3 bases; nucleotides not matched to a gene: 5. The length of the CDR3 is 15 residues. The germline V gene encodes CDR1 SGHTA and CDR2 FQGNSA. The CDR3 spells CASSSLAGNYNEQFF. DNA of the CDR3: TGTGCCAGCAGCTCCTTAGCGGGAAACTACAATGAGCAGTTCTTC. Together with reference TRBV7-2 and TRBJ2-1, the CDR3 gives the full variable domain: GAGVSQSPSNKVTEKGKDVELRCDPISGHTALYWYRQSLGQGLEFLIYFQGNSAPDKSGLPSDRFSAERTGGSVSTLTIQRTQQEDSAVYLCASSSLAGNYNEQFFGPGTRLTVL.

V gene TRBV18 combines with J gene TRBJ2-7; D remains ambiguous. CDR3 length: 17 residues. V was clipped by 0 bases and J by 4 bases, with 19 bases between them. Germline V CDR1 and CDR2: KGHSH, LQKENI. This CDR3 reads CASSPPITVNSPYEQYF. CDR3 DNA: TGTGCCAGCTCACCACCAATTACTGTCAATTCTCCTTACGAGCAGTACTTC.